The present T cell receptor (beta chain) was sequenced within a study of shared clonotypes between healthy human individuals (dated by TCRdb to the early 2020s). Context from the whole study: The cohort included a few men and a couple of women between 18 and 49 years of age. Per donor, three plates each were used for CD4 naive and CD4 memory, two for CD8 naive, and one for CD8 memory. Different laboratories and diverse techniques were used to prepare libraries and sequence TCR repertoires, to increase sequencing depth and limit assay-specific biases. Each donor's leukapheresis produced roughly between roughly 0.94 and 9.5 billion PBMCs. To estimate repertoire size and how much clonotype sharing occurs between individuals, the study deeply sequenced the blood TCR repertoires of roughly 5 healthy adults. Summary of the overall study and its limitations: Pairwise subsampling indicated that sequencing depth was expected to affect the degree of clonotype sharing among donors. Naive subsets generally had larger estimated clonotype richness than memory subsets did. Sharing across four donors was observed for approximately 5% of naive CD4, over 3% of naive CD8, over 2% of memory CD4, and roughly 0.43% of memory CD8 clonotypes. Because the study included only a small number of donors, the genetic and exposure-history diversity represented was limited. Sampling was restricted to blood, and TCR repertoires in tissue are likely to differ from TCR repertoires in blood. Compared with non-shared clonotypes, clonotypes shared by all four sorted-subset donors had higher generation probabilities. Rarefaction of sorted-subset datasets indicated incomplete sequencing despite the large sequencing depth.

This clone was seen a single time. Its antigen has not been determined. The sample holds no much larger clone one base away, and base qualities are not on file. Donors were healthy HIV-negative adults with no recently reported acute infections or vaccinations. All donors were Caucasian adults living in Nashville, Tennessee, USA. CD4+ T cells were enriched by magnetic negative selection; naive cells were then positively selected on CD45RA, and the negative fraction formed the memory subset. Blood was obtained by leukapheresis, after which PBMCs were separated by Ficoll-Histopaque density gradient centrifugation and cryopreserved in liquid nitrogen vapor phase. Analytical flow cytometry was used to check the purity and quantity of each magnetically sorted T cell population. Genomic DNA was isolated from every sorted fraction and measured by UV absorbance on a Nanodrop 2000c. Using the deep immunoSEQ assay, TCR CDR3 regions were amplified from genomic DNA by multiplex PCR. Extracted genomic DNA from each cell subset was spread evenly across all wells of several immunoSEQ 96-well plates, with each plate serving as a replicate. For sorted subsets, approximately 200 ng of genomic DNA, equivalent to roughly 30,000 T cell genomes, went into each replicate PCR. Purified libraries were measured with a Qubit 3.0 fluorometer, size-checked on a Bioanalyzer 2100, and measured again with the KAPA Library Quantification kit. Every immunoSEQ 96-well plate was sequenced on a dedicated single-read 150-cycle Illumina NextSeq 550 flow cell. The authors processed their data as follows. Because only junctional sequences without quality scores were contained in the immunoSEQ output, filtering matching that applied to full-length reads could not be performed. Sequences were annotated with PyIR, a Python wrapper for IgBLAST v1.9, using IMGT germline references to assign V/J genes and CDR3. Reads were removed for weak V/J assignments (E-value above 1e-6), missing CDR3, stop codons, out-of-frame junctions, or ambiguous translated residues. V3J clonotypes were defined as sequences sharing an identical inferred V gene, J gene, and CDR3 amino acid sequence. Percentage overlap between repertoires was computed as shared unique clonotypes divided by the size of the smaller repertoire. Three approaches were used to assess repertoire richness: RTK rarefaction, the Chao1 estimator, and Recon v2.1 estimates of unobserved clonotypes. OLGA was used to compute generation probabilities for all TCRbeta clonotypes that the gDNA method yielded from a few donors. Entries here come from immuneACCESS through TCRdb and include only in-frame sequences with V and J called. Some clones fail to appear in such tables; in the studies checked, an unresolved V gene covers under half of the shortfall, and the cause of the remainder is unknown. V and J calls and clone size follow that table, whereas D and trimming were derived from the DNA. The sample table records under 550,000 clones; 90% to 96% of these occur just once. Roughly 0.06% of the sample goes to the ten largest clones.

There are 13 amino acids in the CDR3, from cysteine to phenylalanine inclusive. Only the CDR3 DNA stays, 39 bases, in frame from base 1. Trimming at the junction amounts to 0 bases on V and 5 bases on J, and the germline ends lie 8 bases apart. CDR1 and CDR2, per the germline V gene (reference sequence), are SGHNT and YYREEE. The chain is made from TRBV5-4 and TRBJ2-5; no D gene can be assigned with confidence. Sequencing was done on a sample of naive CD4+ T cells sorted from blood. The sample's cell subset or site label is to be understood as: CD45RA+ positively selected. This clonotype originated in a woman in her thirties in good health. This receptor has the CDR3 CASSLESYETQYF. At the DNA level, the sequence is TGTGCCAGCAGCTTGGAGTCGTATGAGACCCAGTACTTC. Here the CDR3 is joined to the reference TRBV5-4 and TRBJ2-5 genes, and the full variable domain is: ETGVTQSPTHLIKTRGQQVTLRCSSQSGHNTVSWYQQALGQGPQFIFQYYREEENGRGNFPPRFSGLQFPNYSSELNVNALELDDSALYLCASSLESYETQYFGPGTRLLVL.